This TCR beta chain was profiled in a study of cytomegalovirus exposure and HLA in healthy donors. The CDR3 loop spans 14 amino acids. Trimming took 1 base from V and 8 from J, leaving 11 bases between them. From germline, CDR1 is SEHNR and CDR2 FQNEAQ (reference sequence). Assay: immunoSEQ multiplex PCR; the TCRdb copy retains only in-frame clones and omits some. The sample carries more than 60,000 clones, 75% to 90% recorded once. The sequence was collected from a woman aged 18-29 years in good health and CMV-seronegative. This chain uses TRBV7-9 with TRBJ2-2, with unresolved D. The sequenced sample was PBMCs. CDR3 region: CASSLVGLSGELFF. The CDR3 DNA sequence: TGTGCCAGCAGCTTAGTCGGGTTATCGGGGGAGCTGTTTTTT.